This record looks at one TCR beta chain sequence and its context. Authors' data handling: Cell counts per sample came from amplifying reference gene primers. Profiling relied on immunoSEQ multiplex PCR, and the TCRdb table lists in-frame clones only, not all of them. V, J and clone size derive from that table, while D and trimming were established from the DNA sequence. The profile shows 200,000 to 300,000 clones, nearly 85% of them singletons. This sample stems from a study of blood T cell repertoires in COVID-19. Study overall: COVID-19 samples from acute and convalescent phases originated in the United States, Italy and Spain.

The CDR3 is 15 residues long. Looked up from germline, CDR1 is SGHTA and CDR2 is FQGNSA. V lost 5 bases, J lost 8 bases, and 18 bases lay in between. The V gene is TRBV7-2, the J gene TRBJ1-4; a weak D match, TRBD1 (6 bases). The material sequenced was peripheral blood. The source of this sequence is a human donor in a cohort sampled during active COVID-19. CDR3 coding DNA: TGTGCCAGCAGCACTGAGGGGGGGGCGGAGGAAAAACTGTTTTTT. It codes for CASSTEGGAEEKLFF. Full variable domain (missing parts from reference TRBV7-2 and TRBJ1-4): GAGVSQSPSNKVTEKGKDVELRCDPISGHTALYWYRQSLGQGLEFLIYFQGNSAPDKSGLPSDRFSAERTGGSVSTLTIQRTQQEDSAVYLCASSTEGGAEEKLFFGSGTQLSVL.